This T cell receptor beta chain was sequenced in a study of PD-L1 blockade in urothelial cancer. Study at large: About 85% of the 29 patients were males with bladder-origin urothelial cancer. The number of prior chemotherapy regimens per patient was 0 to 3.

Notes on the study in general: Tumor-associated clones in the blood of durable-benefit patients grew more at 3 weeks. TCR clonality was measured in pretreatment peripheral blood. Clonality below the median predicted better survival.

Libraries were prepared by immunoSEQ multiplex PCR; TCRdb keeps only in-frame clonotypes and omits some of them. This sample yields 95,000 to 100,000 clones, of which around 86% are seen a single time; 2% belongs to the top ten. Notes on this clone: Antigen specificity is unknown.

Time point meaning: pretreatment peripheral blood. Germline V lookup: CDR1 MDHEN, CDR2 SYDVKM. V dropped 6 bases and J dropped 0 bases, with 13 bases sitting between them. The CDR3 loop spans 15 amino acids. The chain links TRBV28 to TRBJ2-3; perhaps TRBD2 as D (6 bases). The sequences come from PBMCs, collected around atezolizumab (anti-PD-L1) treatment. The receptor was derived from a man aged 55 to 70 with urothelial cancer. CDR3 coding DNA: TGTGCCAGCAGGAGGGGCGGGGCTAGCACAGATACGCAGTATTTT. This gives the protein CASRRGGASTDTQYF.